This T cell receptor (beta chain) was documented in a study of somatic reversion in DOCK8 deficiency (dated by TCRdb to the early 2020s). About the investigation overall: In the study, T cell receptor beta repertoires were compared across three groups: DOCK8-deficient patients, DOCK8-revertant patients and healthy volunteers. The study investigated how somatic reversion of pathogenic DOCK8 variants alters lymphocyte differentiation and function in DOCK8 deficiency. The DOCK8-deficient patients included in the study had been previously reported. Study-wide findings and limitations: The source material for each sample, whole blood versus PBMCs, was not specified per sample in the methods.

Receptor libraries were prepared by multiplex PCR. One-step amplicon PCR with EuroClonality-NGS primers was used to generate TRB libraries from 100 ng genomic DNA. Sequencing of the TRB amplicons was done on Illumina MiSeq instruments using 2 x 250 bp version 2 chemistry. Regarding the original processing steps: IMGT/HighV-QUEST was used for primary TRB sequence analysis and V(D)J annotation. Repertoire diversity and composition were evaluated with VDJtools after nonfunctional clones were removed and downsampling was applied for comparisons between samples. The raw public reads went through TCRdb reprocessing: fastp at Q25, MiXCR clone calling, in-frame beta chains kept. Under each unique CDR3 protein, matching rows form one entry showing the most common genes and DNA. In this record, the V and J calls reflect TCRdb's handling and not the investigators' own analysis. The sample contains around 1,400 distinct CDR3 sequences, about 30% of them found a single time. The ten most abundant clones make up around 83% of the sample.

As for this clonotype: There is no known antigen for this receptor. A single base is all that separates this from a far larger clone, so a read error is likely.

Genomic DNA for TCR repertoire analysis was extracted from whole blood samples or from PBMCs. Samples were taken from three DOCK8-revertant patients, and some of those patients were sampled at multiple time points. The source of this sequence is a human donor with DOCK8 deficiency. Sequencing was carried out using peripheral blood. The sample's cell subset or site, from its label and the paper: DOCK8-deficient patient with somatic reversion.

The nucleotides read TGTGCCAGCAGTTTGACAGGGAGCTCGCCTAACGAAGCTTTCTTT. Translated, it gives CASSLTGSSPNEAFF. The receptor chain draws on TRBV12-3 or TRBV12-4 and TRBJ1-6; TRBD1 agrees with 7 junctional bases. The closer fit of TRBJ1-1 to the DNA end suggests the J call may be wrong. The CDR3 contains 15 residues, cysteine and phenylalanine counted. Of all the DNA, just the CDR3 is kept, 45 bases in frame from base 1.